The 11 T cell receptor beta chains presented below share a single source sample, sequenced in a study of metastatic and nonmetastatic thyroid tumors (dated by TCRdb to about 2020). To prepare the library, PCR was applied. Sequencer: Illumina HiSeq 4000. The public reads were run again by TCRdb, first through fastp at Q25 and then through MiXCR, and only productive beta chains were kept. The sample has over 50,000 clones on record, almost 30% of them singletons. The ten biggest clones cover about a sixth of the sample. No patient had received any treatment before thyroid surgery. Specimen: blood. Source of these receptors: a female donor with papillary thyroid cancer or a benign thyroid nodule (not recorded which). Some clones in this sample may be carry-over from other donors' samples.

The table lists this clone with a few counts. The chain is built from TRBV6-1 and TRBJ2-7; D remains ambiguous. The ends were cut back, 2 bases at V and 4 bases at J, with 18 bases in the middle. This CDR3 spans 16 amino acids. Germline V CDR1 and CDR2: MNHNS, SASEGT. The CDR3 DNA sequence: TGTGCCAGCAGTGAAAGTGGTGGGAAGATCTCGTACGAGCAGTACTTC. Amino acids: CASSESGGKISYEQYF.

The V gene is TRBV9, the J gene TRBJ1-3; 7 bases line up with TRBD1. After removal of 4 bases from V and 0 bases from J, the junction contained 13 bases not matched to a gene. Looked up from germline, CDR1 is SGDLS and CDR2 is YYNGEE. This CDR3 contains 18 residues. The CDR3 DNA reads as TGTGCCAGCAGCACCCAATCGACAGGGAGTCTCTCTGGAAACACCATATATTTT. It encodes CASSTQSTGSLSGNTIYF.

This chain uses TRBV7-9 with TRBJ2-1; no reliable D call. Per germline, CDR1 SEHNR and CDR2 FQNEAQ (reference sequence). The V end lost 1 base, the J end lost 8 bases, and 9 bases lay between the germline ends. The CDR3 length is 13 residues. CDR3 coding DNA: TGTGCCAGCAGCTTAGTTTATCGGGATGAGCAGTTCTTC. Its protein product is CASSLVYRDEQFF.

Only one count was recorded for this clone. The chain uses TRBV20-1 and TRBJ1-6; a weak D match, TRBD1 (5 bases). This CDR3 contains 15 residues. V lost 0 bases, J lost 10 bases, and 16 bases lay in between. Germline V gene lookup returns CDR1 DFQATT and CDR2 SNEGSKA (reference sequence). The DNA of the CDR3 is TGCAGTGCTAGAGATAGGGCAGACAGAGAATCACCCCTCCACTTT. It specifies CSARDRADRESPLHF.

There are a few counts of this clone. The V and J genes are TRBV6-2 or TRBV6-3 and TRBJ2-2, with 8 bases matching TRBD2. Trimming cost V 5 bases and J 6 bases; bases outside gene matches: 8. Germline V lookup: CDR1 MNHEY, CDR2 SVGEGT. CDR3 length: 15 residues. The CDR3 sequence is CASSIGLAPAGELFF. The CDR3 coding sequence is TGTGCCAGCAGTATCGGACTAGCCCCCGCCGGGGAGCTGTTTTTT.

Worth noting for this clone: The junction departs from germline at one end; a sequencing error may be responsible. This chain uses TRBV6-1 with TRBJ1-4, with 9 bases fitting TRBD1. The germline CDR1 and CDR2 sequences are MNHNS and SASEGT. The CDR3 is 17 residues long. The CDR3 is CASSDPLTTGGGNSSGF. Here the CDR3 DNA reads TGTGCCAGCAGTGACCCTCTTACTACAGGGGGCGGAAACAGCTCGGGATTT.

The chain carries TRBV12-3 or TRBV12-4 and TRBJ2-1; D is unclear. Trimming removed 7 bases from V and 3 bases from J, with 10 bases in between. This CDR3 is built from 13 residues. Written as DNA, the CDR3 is TGTGCCAGCAAAGGGCTTCGCTACAATGAGCAGTTCTTC. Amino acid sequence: CASKGLRYNEQFF.

CDR3 in amino acids: CASSAGHPSGANVLTF. The CDR3 coding sequence is TGTGCCAGCAGTGCCGGACACCCCTCTGGGGCCAACGTCCTGACTTTC. The V and J genes are TRBV2 and TRBJ2-6, with D tentatively TRBD1 (5 bases). CDR3 length: 16 residues. Germline assignment: CDR1 SNHLY and CDR2 FYNNEI. The germline V and J ends were trimmed by 4 bases and 0 bases, with 10 bases remaining between them.

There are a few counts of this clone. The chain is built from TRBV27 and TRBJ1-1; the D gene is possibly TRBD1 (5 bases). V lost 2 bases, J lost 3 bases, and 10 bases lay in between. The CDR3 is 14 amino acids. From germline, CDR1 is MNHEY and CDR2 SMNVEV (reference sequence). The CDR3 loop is CASSLAGRDTEAFF. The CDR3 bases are TGTGCCAGCAGTTTAGCAGGGCGTGACACTGAAGCTTTCTTT.

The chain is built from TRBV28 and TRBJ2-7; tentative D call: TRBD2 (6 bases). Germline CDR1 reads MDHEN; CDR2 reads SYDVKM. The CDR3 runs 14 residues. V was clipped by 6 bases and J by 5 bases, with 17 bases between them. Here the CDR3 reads CASRGWAGLNEQYF. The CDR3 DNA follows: TGTGCCAGCAGGGGATGGGCGGGGCTCAACGAGCAGTACTTC.

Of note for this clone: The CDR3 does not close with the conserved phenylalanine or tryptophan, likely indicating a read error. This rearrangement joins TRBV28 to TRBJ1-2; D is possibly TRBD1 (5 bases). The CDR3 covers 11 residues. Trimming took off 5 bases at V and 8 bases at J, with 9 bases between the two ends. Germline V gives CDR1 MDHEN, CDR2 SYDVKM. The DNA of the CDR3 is TGTGCCAGCAGTGCGGGGGAAGGCTACACCATC. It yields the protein CASSAGEGYTI.